The 23 T cell receptor beta chains reported below all come from one sample, sequenced in a study of graft-versus-host responses after intestinal transplantation. The data were produced by immunoSEQ multiplex PCR, yet TCRdb's version contains in-frame clones alone and is incomplete. The data show about 29,000 clones, more than 85% seen once. This material consisted of PBMCs, taken approximately 69 days after intestinal transplant. Receptors originate from a human patient who received an intestinal transplant, so some T cells may come from the graft donor.

This clone has more than one count but fewer than ten. This rearrangement joins TRBV27 to TRBJ1-5, with D unresolved. Germline values: CDR1 MNHEY, CDR2 SMNVEV (reference sequence). V shed 0 bases and J shed 7 bases, with 10 bases lying between them. CDR3 length: 14 residues. CDR3 region: CASSLSGSGQPQHF. The CDR3 DNA follows: TGTGCCAGCAGTTTATCCGGGTCCGGGCAGCCCCAGCATTTT.

This clone was observed once. The chain recombines TRBV7-9 with TRBJ2-2; 12 nucleotides match TRBD1. The CDR3 totals 18 residues. The V gene's germline CDR1 is SEHNR and CDR2 FQNEAQ (reference sequence). J was trimmed by 5 bases and V by 2 bases; bases with no gene match: 9. In nucleotides, the CDR3 is TGTGCCAGCAGCTTAAAACCTGGGACAGGGGGCTTTACCGGGGAGCTGTTTTTT. It is translated as CASSLKPGTGGFTGELFF.

This chain links TRBV5-4 with TRBJ2-5, with TRBD2 matching over 8 bases. The better agreement between TRBJ2-7 and the DNA end casts doubt on the J call. The length of the CDR3 is 16 residues. Per germline, CDR1 SGHNT and CDR2 YYREEE (reference sequence). The CDR3 coding sequence is TGTGCCAGCAGCTTCTTAGCGGGGACTAAAGCCTACGAGCAGTACTTC. Translating it yields CASSFLAGTKAYEQYF.

With respect to this clone: This specimen includes other DNA sequences encoding the same CDR3. This chain joins TRBV7-2 and TRBJ2-7, with unresolved D. Germline loops: CDR1 SGHTA, CDR2 FQGNSA. V was shortened by 1 base and J by 3 bases, with 10 bases between the two germline ends. The CDR3 is made up of 14 amino acids. The CDR3 loop is CASSLGQTYYEQYF. The DNA of the CDR3 is TGTGCCAGCAGCTTAGGCCAGACTTACTACGAGCAGTACTTC. The variable domain in full, with the rest retrieved from reference TRBV7-2 and TRBJ2-7, is GAGVSQSPSNKVTEKGKDVELRCDPISGHTALYWYRQSLGQGLEFLIYFQGNSAPDKSGLPSDRFSAERTGGSVSTLTIQRTQQEDSAVYLCASSLGQTYYEQYFGPGTRLTVT.

Here the CDR3 reads CASSVEDGYGYTF. The CDR3, as DNA: TGTGCCAGCAGCGTAGAGGACGGCTATGGCTACACCTTC. This chain uses TRBV9 with TRBJ1-2; D is uncertain. The CDR3 spans 13 residues. The V end was cut by 0 bases, the J end by 4 bases, with 7 bases between. Germline CDR1 is SGDLS and CDR2 is YYNGEE.

The CDR3 loop is CASSLGTAQPQHF. The CDR3 bases are TGTGCCAGCAGCCTAGGGACAGCGCAACCCCAGCATTTT. The J gene is TRBJ1-5, the V gene TRBV14; 7 nucleotides match TRBD1. Germline CDR1 is SGHDN and CDR2 is FVKESK. V lost 4 bases to trimming and J lost 10 bases; unmatched junction nucleotides: 7. This CDR3 contains 13 residues.

The genes are TRBV28 and TRBJ2-7; D is uncertain. V lost 1 base to trimming and J lost 1 base, with 14 bases between them. The germline V gene encodes CDR1 MDHEN and CDR2 SYDVKM. This CDR3 spans 16 amino acids. This CDR3 is CASSLYLPGASYEQYF. The CDR3 DNA follows: TGTGCCAGCAGTTTATATCTGCCTGGCGCTTCCTACGAGCAGTACTTC.

The chain combines TRBV19 with TRBJ1-1; D gene ambiguous. Deletions cut 4 bases from V and 0 bases from J, with 6 bases between. The length of the CDR3 is 13 residues. CDR1 is LNHDA and CDR2 is SQIVND in the germline V gene (reference sequence). The CDR3 DNA reads as TGTGCCAGTAGTAAGGTATTGAACACTGAAGCTTTCTTT. Its protein product is CASSKVLNTEAFF.

The chain joins TRBV6-4 to TRBJ1-1; possibly TRBD1 for D (5 bases). CDR3 length: 14 amino acids. Deletions cut 8 bases from V and 1 base from J, with 14 bases between. The germline CDR1 and CDR2 sequences are MRHNA and SNTAGT. As DNA, the CDR3 is TGTGCCAGCTCGAGAGGGGTTACGAACACTGAAGCTTTCTTT. Translating gives CASSRGVTNTEAFF.

Only a few counts were recorded for this clone. The chain carries TRBV5-4 and TRBJ1-2, with D perhaps TRBD1 (6 bases). V was pared by 1 base and J by 8 bases, with 9 bases between. CDR1 and CDR2 from the germline V gene are SGHNT and YYREEE (reference sequence). The CDR3 runs to 12 residues. As DNA, the CDR3 is TGTGCCAGCAGCTTGTCCAGGGGAGGCTACACCTTC. Translating it yields CASSLSRGGYTF. The full variable domain, in which reference TRBV5-4 and TRBJ1-2 provide the parts outside the CDR3, is ETGVTQSPTHLIKTRGQQVTLRCSSQSGHNTVSWYQQALGQGPQFIFQYYREEENGRGNFPPRFSGLQFPNYSSELNVNALELDDSALYLCASSLSRGGYTFGSGTRLTVV.

V usage is TRBV5-6 and J usage is TRBJ2-1; 11 bases are shared with TRBD2. V was pared by 4 bases and J by 9 bases, with 12 bases of the junction left unmatched. This CDR3 has 16 residues. Germline CDR1 and CDR2: SGHDT and YYEEEE. The CDR3: CASSGLLAGGPGEQFF. In DNA, the CDR3 is TGTGCCAGCAGCGGACTATTAGCGGGAGGGCCGGGTGAGCAGTTCTTC.

The V call is TRBV5-1, the J call TRBJ2-3; either TRBD1 or TRBD2 may fit D (5 bases each). The V gene's germline CDR1 is SGHRS and CDR2 YFSETQ. Trimming shortened V by 2 bases and J by 0 bases, and 10 bases separated the two germline ends. This CDR3 is 15 amino acids long. CDR3 DNA: TGCGCCAGCAGCTTCAGAGGGGCGAGCACAGATACGCAGTATTTT. This gives the protein CASSFRGASTDTQYF.

The CDR3 here is CASSLKDFHTGELFF. The DNA of the CDR3 is TGTGCCAGCAGCTTAAAGGACTTCCACACCGGGGAGCTGTTTTTT. The gene calls are TRBV7-8 and TRBJ2-2, with D possibly being TRBD2 (5 bases). This CDR3 comprises 15 residues. The ends were cut back, 2 bases at V and 3 bases at J, with 10 bases in the middle. Germline V gives CDR1 SGHVS, CDR2 FQNEAQ.

The gene calls are TRBV30 and TRBJ2-7; perhaps TRBD2 as D (6 bases). CDR3 length equals 12 residues. The germline gives CDR1 GTSNPN, CDR2 SVGIG (reference sequence). V was trimmed by 3 bases and J by 12 bases, leaving 18 bases between them. Here the CDR3 reads CAWSGTRGGRYF. CDR3 DNA sequence: TGTGCCTGGAGCGGAACGAGGGGAGGAAGGTACTTC.

The chain has TRBV6-5 and TRBJ1-1, with no clear D. The length of the CDR3 is 16 residues. Trimming shortened V by 2 bases and J by 3 bases, and 16 bases separated the two germline ends. Germline lookup yields CDR1 MNHEY and CDR2 SVGAGI. This CDR3 is CASSYGFGFGYTEAFF. CDR3 bases: TGTGCCAGCAGTTACGGGTTTGGTTTCGGTTACACTGAAGCTTTCTTT.

As regards this clone: A junction end diverges from the germline sequence, so it may reflect a read error. This chain links TRBV9 with TRBJ2-1; D gene unclear. CDR1 is SGDLS, CDR2 YYNGEE, per germline. The CDR3 has 15 residues. CDR3 region: CASRGFLESYSEQFF. The CDR3 DNA reads TGTGCCAGCAGGGGGTTCCTCGAGTCGTACAGTGAGCAGTTCTTC.

The chain couples TRBV4-3 to TRBJ2-2, with TRBD1 identical over 8 bases. Germline CDR1 and CDR2: LGHNA and YSLEER. CDR3 size: 15 residues. The ends lost 6 bases at V and 1 base at J; junction bases unmatched: 4. The CDR3 loop is CASSIGTGNTGELFF. The CDR3 DNA reads TGCGCCAGCAGTATCGGGACAGGGAACACCGGGGAGCTGTTTTTT.

The chain couples TRBV4-2 to TRBJ2-5, with 9 positions matching TRBD1. The J call may not be correct, given that the DNA end is closer to TRBJ2-7. This CDR3 comprises 17 residues. The V gene's germline CDR1 is LGHNA and CDR2 YNFKEQ. As DNA, the CDR3 is TGTGCCAGCAGCCAAGACTGGGACAGGGTCGCCTTCTACGAGCAGTACTTC. This sequence encodes CASSQDWDRVAFYEQYF.

The chain has TRBV6-7 and TRBJ2-2, with 10 bases matching TRBD1. TRBV6-7 is reported as an ORF; its role is uncertain. The CDR3 contains 15 residues. J gave up 3 bases and V 6 bases, and 4 bases lay outside the gene matches. The CDR3 loop is CASSLDRGDTGELFF. The CDR3 nucleotides are TGTGCCAGCAGCTTGGACAGGGGGGACACCGGGGAGCTGTTTTTT.

The V call is TRBV4-1, the J call TRBJ2-7; D could derive from TRBD1 or TRBD2 (5 bases each). The ends were cut back, 0 bases at V and 2 bases at J, with 11 bases in the middle. CDR3 length: 15 amino acids. CDR1 is MGHRA and CDR2 is YSYEKL in the germline V gene. The DNA for the CDR3 is TGCGCCAGCAGCCAAGATCGAGGGGAGACCTACGAGCAGTACTTC. It encodes CASSQDRGETYEQYF.

The rearrangement uses TRBV5-1 and TRBJ2-5, with unresolved D. Germline values: CDR1 SGHRS, CDR2 YFSETQ. The CDR3 is 11 residues long. V shed 0 bases and J shed 4 bases, with 1 base lying between them. The CDR3 nucleotides are TGCGCCAGCAGCTTGGTAGAGACCCAGTACTTC. Protein: CASSLVETQYF.

The chain recombines TRBV29-1 with TRBJ2-2; 7 bases line up with TRBD1. The CDR3 runs to 12 residues. Germline assignment: CDR1 SQVTM and CDR2 ANQGSEA. The J segment lost 6 bases and the V segment lost 6 bases, leaving 4 bases of the junction unmatched. The CDR3 is CSVLTGPGELFF. For the CDR3, the DNA is TGCAGCGTACTGACAGGGCCCGGGGAGCTGTTTTTT.

The gene calls are TRBV5-1 and TRBJ2-1; weak D call: TRBD1 (6 bases). Germline V CDR1 and CDR2: SGHRS, YFSETQ. V was clipped by 6 bases and J by 6 bases, with 7 bases between them. CDR3 length: 11 residues. CDR3 protein: CASTGANEQFF. The CDR3 DNA reads as TGCGCCAGCACAGGGGCCAATGAGCAGTTCTTC.